This T cell receptor beta chain was recorded in a study of T cell repertoires in cytomegalovirus infection (dated by TCRdb to about 2019). General notes on the study: The peptide stimulations were aimed at well-studied HLA-B-restricted epitopes as well as recently identified HLA-C-restricted CMV epitopes, whose presentation resists viral immunomodulation. The HLA type of each donor mattered for the analysis, because public TCR beta signatures pointed to carriage of CMV infection along with the matching HLA type.

Read against the paper, the sample's treatment or condition label means: in vitro stimulation with specific CMV peptide epitopes to enrich CMV-specific T cells. Reading the germline V gene (reference sequence) gives CDR1 LNHDA and CDR2 SQIVND. Germline trimming amounts to 1 base on V and 3 bases on J, with 12 as the count of junction bases outside the gene matches. The CDR3 runs 18 residues from the cysteine to the phenylalanine. Of the read, only the CDR3 DNA is kept; its 54 bases are in frame from base 1. Results the study describes overall, beyond this receptor: The ex vivo response was dominated by HLA-C-restricted CMV-specific TCR beta clonotypes, and the single most frequent clonotype in two of eight donors was supplied by these HLA-C-restricted clonotypes. In both this cohort and an independent roughly 350-donor cohort, the cumulative frequency of public TCR beta family members distinguished carriers of CMV infection plus the relevant HLA type.

Sequencing instrument: Illumina HiSeq 1500. TCRdb took the public reads, trimmed them with fastp at Q25, ran MiXCR for clone calling and kept in-frame beta chains. Duplicate CDR3 protein sequences are folded into a single record with the most common DNA and genes. The table for this sample lists approximately 590,000 distinct CDR3 sequences; just under 40% of them were counted only once. The ten largest clones add up to about 48% of the sample. To note about this clonotype: Its antigen has not been determined. No base qualities exist here, and no much larger clone lies one base off it.

The chain uses TRBV19 and TRBJ2-4; the junction holds 7 bases that match TRBD2. This receptor was identified in a human donor in good health (CMV status not recorded). Some clones in this sample may be carry-over from other donors' samples. The source was cultured PBMCs, collected from culture after CMV antigen stimulation. The CDR3 protein is CASSIGSSDGTIKNIQYF. The nucleotide sequence reads TGTGCCAGTAGTATAGGCTCCTCGGACGGGACTATCAAAAACATTCAGTACTTC.